Each of the 12 T cell receptor beta chains below was sequenced from the same sample in a study of blood T cell repertoires in COVID-19. Produced via immunoSEQ multiplex PCR; TCRdb's table is partial and in-frame only. The profile shows hundreds of thousands of clones, approximately 90% of them singletons. The specimen was PBMCs or T cells enriched from blood (not recorded which). The receptors here all came from a woman between 35 and 50 years old who had recovered from COVID-19.

The genes are TRBV5-4 and TRBJ2-1, with D possibly being TRBD1 (6 bases). The CDR3 runs to 14 residues. CDR1 SGHNT and CDR2 YYREEE come from the germline V gene (reference sequence). Trimming removed 0 bases from V and 5 bases from J, with 9 bases in between. In nucleotides, the CDR3 is TGTGCCAGCAGCTTGGTCGGGACAAACAATGAGCAGTTCTTC. Translated: CASSLVGTNNEQFF.

V and J are TRBV11-3 and TRBJ1-6, with D uncertain. Germline CDR1 is SGHNT and CDR2 is YENEEA. V was pared by 4 bases and J by 6 bases, with 13 bases between. There are 15 residues in the CDR3. In DNA, the CDR3 is TGTGCCAGCAGCTCCGGGGAATGGGGTAATTCACCCCTCCACTTT. Amino acid sequence: CASSSGEWGNSPLHF.

The rearrangement links TRBV4-3 to TRBJ1-4; D is perhaps TRBD1 (5 bases). V lost 3 bases, J lost 0 bases, and 11 bases lay in between. The V gene's germline CDR1 is LGHNA and CDR2 YSLEER. The CDR3 spans 16 residues. CDR3 in DNA: TGCGCCAGCAGCCACTCCTCGACAGCAACTAATGAAAAACTGTTTTTT. Residues: CASSHSSTATNEKLFF.

The V call is TRBV29-1, the J call TRBJ2-3, with TRBD1 matching over 8 bases. Germline V gene sequence: CDR1 SQVTM, CDR2 ANQGSEA. Germline trimming cut 1 base from V and 3 bases from J; bases unmatched to any gene: 6. The CDR3 totals 15 residues. The DNA for the CDR3 is TGCAGCGTTGAAGCAGGGGGCGCGGGGACAGATACGCAGTATTTT. Amino acid sequence: CSVEAGGAGTDTQYF.

The rearrangement joins TRBV27 to TRBJ2-1; D may be TRBD2 (5 bases). This CDR3 has 13 amino acids. Between the trimmed V and J ends, which lost 2 bases and 6 bases, there was a span of 8 bases. In germline, CDR1 is MNHEY, CDR2 SMNVEV (reference sequence). In DNA, the CDR3 is TGTGCCAGCAGTTTAGGTGGGAGCAATGAGCAGTTCTTC. Translation: CASSLGGSNEQFF.

The J gene is TRBJ1-1, the V gene TRBV27; TRBD1 agrees at 7 bases. The CDR3 is 13 residues long. V dropped 4 bases and J dropped 10; count of bases not matched to a gene: 9. Germline CDR1 reads MNHEY; CDR2 reads SMNVEV (reference sequence). CDR3 in amino acids: CASSSPDRVRAFF. The CDR3 DNA follows: TGTGCCAGCAGTTCCCCAGACAGGGTGAGAGCTTTCTTT.

The rearrangement joins TRBV6-4 to TRBJ2-3, with a possible D match to TRBD2 (6 bases). The CDR3 has 13 amino acids. Trimming cost V 6 bases and J 5 bases, with 12 bases left between them. The germline CDR1 and CDR2 sequences are MRHNA and SNTAGT. CDR3 nucleotide sequence: TGTGCCAGCAGGGGACTTGGTCGAGATACGCAGTATTTT. Protein sequence: CASRGLGRDTQYF.

J is TRBJ2-1 and V is TRBV28; 9 nucleotides match TRBD1. Losses at the gene ends were 2 bases for V and 14 bases for J; bases not matched to a gene: 7. The V gene's germline CDR1 is MDHEN and CDR2 SYDVKM. The CDR3 has 13 residues. The CDR3 DNA reads as TGTGCCAGCAGTTTAGCGGGGACAGGGAATAAGTTCTTC. Its protein is CASSLAGTGNKFF.

This chain links TRBV3-1 (or the pseudogene TRBV3-2) with TRBJ1-5; 7 nucleotides line up with TRBD1. In germline, CDR1 is LGHDT, CDR2 YNNKEL (reference sequence). The V segment lost 5 bases and the J segment 0 bases; nucleotides outside the gene matches: 7. This CDR3 spans 16 amino acids. CDR3 protein: CASSSGQKNSNQPQHF. For the CDR3, the DNA is TGTGCCAGCAGCTCGGGACAGAAGAATAGCAATCAGCCCCAGCATTTT.

This chain links TRBV2 with TRBJ1-6; D not resolved. Germline loops: CDR1 SNHLY, CDR2 FYNNEI. The CDR3 runs to 13 residues. V lost 7 bases, J lost 6 bases, and 10 bases lay in between. Here the CDR3 reads CASIREGNSPLHF. In DNA form, the CDR3 reads TGTGCCAGCATTCGAGAGGGTAATTCACCCCTCCACTTT.

The chain links TRBV29-1 to TRBJ2-5; no clear D gene. The ends were cut back, 3 bases at V and 2 bases at J, with 4 bases in the middle. The length of the CDR3 is 11 residues. The germline gives CDR1 SQVTM, CDR2 ANQGSEA. CDR3: CSVDSQETQYF. In nucleotides, the CDR3 is TGCAGCGTTGACAGTCAAGAGACCCAGTACTTC.

The chain couples TRBV7-9 to TRBJ2-3; 10 bases line up with TRBD1. J lost 7 bases, V lost 5 bases, and 12 bases had no gene match. This CDR3 spans 16 amino acids. Per the germline V gene, CDR1 is SEHNR and CDR2 is FQNEAQ (reference sequence). This chain's CDR3 is CASSPRQGAGKNTQYF. CDR3 coding DNA: TGTGCCAGCAGCCCGCGACAGGGGGCGGGTAAGAATACGCAGTATTTT.